These 16 T cell receptor beta chains originate from one sample sequenced in a study of OX40 agonist ivuxolimab in advanced cancers. The repertoire was sequenced with immunoSEQ multiplex PCR; TCRdb's copy has only in-frame clones and lacks some. This sample has fewer than 85,000 clones, with 65% to 90% found just once. The sample in question was CD4+ or CD8+ T cells sorted from blood, obtained in a trial of the OX40 agonist ivuxolimab. These receptors originate from an adult with an advanced solid tumor such as melanoma, head and neck, liver or kidney cancer.

The rearrangement links TRBV6-1 to TRBJ2-3; the match to TRBD2 covers 9 bases. The length of the CDR3 is 15 residues. V was clipped by 1 base and J by 14 bases; unmatched bases: 13. CDR1 is MNHNS, CDR2 SASEGT, per germline. This chain's CDR3 is CASSEVAGGPPRTYF. The CDR3, as DNA: TGTGCCAGCAGTGAAGTGGCGGGAGGGCCACCCCGTACGTATTTT.

The chain recombines TRBV5-1 with TRBJ1-1; possibly TRBD1 for D (6 bases). CDR1 SGHRS and CDR2 YFSETQ come from the germline V gene. Trimming took off 6 bases at V and 0 bases at J, with 15 bases between the two ends. CDR3 length equals 15 residues. The CDR3 sequence: CASNPRGAMNTEAFF. DNA for the CDR3: TGCGCCAGCAACCCGCGGGGGGCGATGAACACTGAAGCTTTCTTT. Supplemented by reference TRBV5-1 and TRBJ1-1, the full variable domain reads KAGVTQTPRYLIKTRGQQVTLSCSPISGHRSVSWYQQTPGQGLQFLFEYFSETQRNKGNFPGRFSGRQFSNSRSEMNVSTLELGDSALYLCASNPRGAMNTEAFFGQGTRLTVV.

This sequence joins TRBV2 and TRBJ1-6; no reliable D call. Trimming took 7 bases from V and 0 from J, leaving 7 bases between them. The germline V gene has CDR1 SNHLY and CDR2 FYNNEI. The length of the CDR3 is 14 residues. CDR3 in DNA: TGTGCCAGCACGGCGAGCTCCTATAATTCACCCCTCCACTTT. Translating gives CASTASSYNSPLHF.

In this sample, this clone turned up once. J is TRBJ2-2 and V is TRBV11-2; 11 positions agree with TRBD1. The V gene end was trimmed by 0 bases and the J gene end by 2 bases; junction bases not matched to a gene: 5. The CDR3 extends over 18 amino acids. CDR1 is SGHAT and CDR2 is FQNNGV in the germline V gene. The CDR3, as DNA: TGTGCCAGCAGCTTAGATTGGAGGACAGGGGGCAACACCGGGGAGCTGTTTTTT. Translated: CASSLDWRTGGNTGELFF.

This clone was seen a single time. The chain combines TRBV7-9 with TRBJ1-1, with no clear D. Trimming cost V 3 bases and J 1 base, with 6 bases left between them. CDR1 is SEHNR, CDR2 FQNEAQ, per germline (reference sequence). The CDR3 totals 13 residues. CDR3 DNA sequence: TGTGCCAGCAGCTTTTCCGGGAACACTGAAGCTTTCTTT. As protein: CASSFSGNTEAFF. The full variable domain, completed using reference TRBV7-9 and TRBJ1-1, is DTGVSQNPRHKITKRGQNVTFRCDPISEHNRLYWYRQTLGQGPEFLTYFQNEAQLEKSRLLSDRFSAERPKGSFSTLEIQRTEQGDSAMYLCASSFSGNTEAFFGQGTRLTVV.

The chain employs TRBV29-1 and TRBJ2-1, with TRBD2 identical over 12 bases. The length of the CDR3 is 13 residues. V trimming: 6 bases; J trimming: 7 bases; junction bases outside the gene matches: 4. Germline V CDR1 and CDR2: SQVTM, ANQGSEA. Here the CDR3 DNA reads TGCAGCGTCCGACTAGCGGGGGTGAATGAGCAGTTCTTC. As protein: CSVRLAGVNEQFF.

The V gene is TRBV19, the J gene TRBJ2-1; 12 positions agree with TRBD2. Germline V gene sequence: CDR1 LNHDA, CDR2 SQIVND (reference sequence). The junction had 5 bases not matched to a gene; V was cut back by 6 bases and J by 5 bases. The CDR3 covers 15 residues. As DNA, the CDR3 is TGTGCCAGTAGGTCCGGACTAGCGGGGAACAATGAGCAGTTCTTC. It codes for CASRSGLAGNNEQFF.

The chain recombines TRBV7-2 with TRBJ2-1; the D gene is possibly TRBD2 (5 bases). Germline values: CDR1 SGHTA, CDR2 FQGNSA. The CDR3 spans 13 residues. Trimming took off 5 bases at V and 6 bases at J, with 11 bases between the two ends. The DNA of the CDR3 is TGTGCCAGCAGCCTTCGGGGTGGCAATGAGCAGTTCTTC. Translated: CASSLRGGNEQFF.

This chain uses TRBV12-5 with TRBJ2-1, with D perhaps being TRBD1 or TRBD2 (6 bases each). Germline lookup yields CDR1 LGHNT and CDR2 FRNRAP. V was cut by 7 bases and J by 7 bases, with 23 bases left in between. CDR3 length: 16 amino acids. The CDR3 DNA follows: TGTGCTAGTGCCCGGGGCCCGGGGGCCACGGGTAATGAGCAGTTCTTC. It translates to CASARGPGATGNEQFF.

This clone has a handful of counts. The chain employs TRBV2 and TRBJ2-2; 9 positions match TRBD1. The CDR3 runs 15 residues. Germline V gene data show CDR1 as SNHLY and CDR2 as FYNNEI. After removal of 6 bases from V and 0 bases from J, the junction contained 2 bases not matched to a gene. The CDR3 loop is CASSRQGANTGELFF. CDR3 bases: TGTGCCAGCAGCCGACAGGGGGCGAACACCGGGGAGCTGTTTTTT.

The chain uses TRBV6-1 and TRBJ1-4, with TRBD1 as a possible D gene (6 bases). Trimming removed 7 bases from V and 7 bases from J, with 10 bases in between. Germline V gene data show CDR1 as MNHNS and CDR2 as SASEGT. The CDR3 covers 12 residues. The CDR3 loop is CASNLRGEKLFF. CDR3 in DNA: TGTGCCAGCAACCTCAGGGGTGAAAAACTGTTTTTT.

The chain joins TRBV6-6 to TRBJ1-6; D not certain. The CDR3 covers 15 residues. The germline gives CDR1 MNHNY, CDR2 SVGAGI (reference sequence). Trimming stripped 8 bases from V and 6 bases from J, with 17 bases between. The CDR3 DNA is TGTGCCAGCCGGCGCACGGAGCTTCTTAATTCACCCCTCCACTTT. Its translation is CASRRTELLNSPLHF.

V and J are TRBV6-5 and TRBJ1-2, with D possibly being TRBD1 (5 bases). Germline V gene data show CDR1 as MNHEY and CDR2 as SVGAGI. The V end was cut by 5 bases, the J end by 2 bases, with 9 bases between. This CDR3 contains 13 residues. The DNA of the CDR3 is TGTGCCAGCAGTCGACAGCCGAACTATGGCTACACCTTC. Translated: CASSRQPNYGYTF.

V gene TRBV7-2 combines with J gene TRBJ2-1; TRBD1 matches at 8 bases. Trimming removed 5 bases from V and 2 bases from J; junction bases left unmatched: 5. Germline CDR1 is SGHTA and CDR2 is FQGNSA. CDR3 length: 15 residues. The CDR3 region has the DNA TGTGCCAGCAGCATTGGGACAGGACCCTACAATGAGCAGTTCTTC. It is translated as CASSIGTGPYNEQFF. The variable domain in full, with the rest retrieved from reference TRBV7-2 and TRBJ2-1, is GAGVSQSPSNKVTEKGKDVELRCDPISGHTALYWYRQSLGQGLEFLIYFQGNSAPDKSGLPSDRFSAERTGGSVSTLTIQRTQQEDSAVYLCASSIGTGPYNEQFFGPGTRLTVL.

DNA for the CDR3: TGTGCCAGCAGGTGGCAGGGACAGCCAAATCAGCCCCAGCATTTT. Amino acid sequence: CASRWQGQPNQPQHF. The V call is TRBV28, the J call TRBJ1-5; 7 bases agree with TRBD1. The germline V gene encodes CDR1 MDHEN and CDR2 SYDVKM. The CDR3 contains 15 residues. J gave up 4 bases and V 6 bases, and 9 bases lay outside the gene matches.

This clone has only one observation. The chain carries TRBV15 and TRBJ1-1; D perhaps matches TRBD1 (6 bases). The ends were cut back, 0 bases at V and 6 bases at J, with 11 bases in the middle. The CDR3 contains 14 residues. Germline V gene data show CDR1 as LNHNV and CDR2 as YYDKDF (reference sequence). CDR3 amino acids: CATSRDRQGPEAFF. CDR3 DNA sequence: TGTGCCACCAGCAGAGATAGGCAGGGGCCTGAAGCTTTCTTT.